The clone carrying this T cell receptor (beta chain) was seen a few times. Its antigen is undetermined. This specimen belongs to a study of T cells in localized non-small cell lung cancer. Points from the study as a whole: The greatest T cell clonality was found in uninvolved adjacent lung (higher than in tumor). Turning up in adjacent lung were a median around 58 of the top 100 tumor clones.

This CDR3 has 14 amino acids. Per germline, CDR1 LNHDA and CDR2 SQIVND (reference sequence). With 7 bases removed from V and 13 bases from J, the gap between germline ends came to 20 bases. TCRdb's table, derived via immunoSEQ multiplex PCR, lists solely in-frame clones and lacks some. The data hold about 3,000 clones, with about 20% observed a single time. The input for sequencing was lung tumor tissue, taken before any cancer treatment. This receptor was taken from a man aged 35 to 69 with stage I squamous cell lung carcinoma. This sequence joins TRBV19 and TRBJ1-6; D is perhaps TRBD1 (6 bases). CDR3 region: CASTRTGLGNPLHF. The DNA of the CDR3 is TGTGCCAGTACGCGAACAGGGCTCGGGAATCCCCTCCACTTT.